This T cell receptor (beta chain) was captured in a study of cytomegalovirus exposure and HLA in healthy donors (dated by TCRdb to about 2017). Concerning the study at large: According to an earlier analysis of several hundred of the donors, about 179 million T cells yielded over 90 million unique TCR beta sequences and around 280 Gb of sequence data. The number of typed donors differed by locus: about 620-640 for A, B, C, DRB1 and DQB1; approximately 540 for DQA1; some 590 for DPA1; and roughly 470 for DPB1. Rather than drawing on any new phenotypic data, the later analysis identified candidate immune exposures from TCR beta sequences and the way those sequences occurred across donors. A later genetic analysis took genome-wide SNP genotypes for about 55% of the 666 donors and used that subset as a discovery cohort. High-throughput TCR immunosequencing, statistical association of individual TCRs with disease status, and machine learning were combined to predict cytomegalovirus infection status. In an earlier analysis of several hundred of the donors, high-throughput TCR beta sequencing was used to judge whether each TCR beta V gene segment behaved as functional or pseudogenic. The study aimed to test whether signatures of past pathogen exposure could be identified by cataloging public T cell receptors. Four to six DR-DQ haplotypes were handled as single units for association and clustering, since linkage in the cohort was strong. About 280 gigabases of sequencing data and around 88 million unique TCR sequences made up an early release that covered over 550 HLA-typed donors. Donor age, sex, ethnicity and CMV serostatus were compiled together with the repertoire data. Class I and class II HLA loci were covered by the typing at four-digit resolution. Every discovery cohort repertoire had been produced on one sequencing platform. Of the roughly 400 genotyped donors, more than 75% were placed in the genetic ancestry cluster associated with self-reported Caucasian donors. The study profiled the T cell repertoires of under 700 subjects by immunosequencing and related them to cytomegalovirus serostatus. A later analysis re-examined previously published TCR beta repertoires from just over 650 donors and added high-resolution HLA genotyping to investigate patterns of TCR occurrence. Among 300 to 450 genotyped donors of the cohort, an average of about 240,000 unique TCR beta nucleotide sequences were sequenced per donor, around 18% of them non-productive. Besides the first cohort of approximately 710 subjects, a separate validation cohort made up of over a hundred different subjects was used. Study-wide conclusions, independent of this receptor: A later analysis found that most CMV-associated TCR beta chains appeared HLA-restricted, with HLA associations seemingly driven largely by CMV exposure. Specific HLA alleles were associated with over 15,000 TCR beta sequences at a false discovery rate of 0.05 in a later analysis. Immune exposure information for the cohort was limited to CMV serostatus. A group of highly shared sequence variants was considered likely to be a technical artifact of the sequencing pipeline. Because HLA typing was unavailable for some donors at each locus, only the typed subset was used in association tests. It was suggested by the authors that the approach could potentially be generalized to other disease states and immunological phenotypes. V-gene and J-gene trimming of TCR beta chains was associated with a missense DCLRE1C variant in a later genetic analysis, and the association was replicated in an independent cohort. In both the original and validation cohorts, the classifier was reported to diagnose cytomegalovirus status with high specificity and sensitivity. Presence/absence analyses assumed roughly uniform sequencing depth across donors, an assumption that may not hold. A few of the identified cytomegalovirus-associated TCR beta chains were confirmed in vitro to be specific for cytomegalovirus antigens. The earlier analysis of some 560 of the donors excluded about 16 rarely observed V segments, including chromosome 9 orphons, because counts were too low. A later analysis found that HLA-associated TCR beta chains were more clonally expanded and had lower generation probabilities than equally common non-associated chains. In the study, about 150 TCR beta chains were listed as associated with cytomegalovirus. A later analysis found that TCR association rates varied across HLA loci, with DRB1 alleles showing the most associated TCRs and HLA-C alleles the fewest. A further reported finding was that TCR beta sequences accurately predicted the HLA-A and HLA-B alleles for most subjects in the first cohort. Compared with the 666-donor mean, donors in an Asian-associated ancestry cluster had fewer N-insertions in productive TCRs, according to a later genetic analysis. Most TCR sequences were seen in very few donors, while some public TCRs were found in many individuals. Some IMGT-functional V segments, including TRBV6-2 and TRBV6-3, could not be distinguished by the 87-base-pair reads and were therefore excluded. In an earlier analysis of approximately 590 of the donors, most TCR beta V segments were observed in productive rearrangements about 87% or about 30% of the time, broadly matching IMGT annotations. The cohort was sequenced for TCR beta chains only, and without alpha or paired-chain data the features that could be detected were limited. When HLA alleles, especially DR and DQ, strongly co-occurred, attributing TCR associations to individual alleles was difficult. Correlated functional status among segregating V segments might be attributable to linkage disequilibrium, but an unknown experimental factor could not be ruled out. According to a later analysis, parvovirus B19, influenza, CMV and Epstein-Barr virus appeared linked to several top co-occurrence clusters.

The library was prepared using the immunoSEQ multiplex PCR assay. A mixture of 60 forward primers for TCR Vbeta segments and 13 reverse primers for TCR Jbeta segments was used in the multiplex PCR. The CDR3 region of rearranged TCR beta genes was amplified from genomic DNA with a multiplex PCR assay. The amplified TCR beta libraries were sequenced on the Illumina HiSeq System as 87-base-pair reads. On the authors' methods: In a later analysis, 77 million or so unique TCR beta chains were counted across the 500 to 700 repertoires, and about 9.9 million of these chains were shared by at least two donors. Raw reads were error-corrected and collapsed into unique sequences by a nearest-neighbor algorithm in which closely related sequences were merged to remove PCR and sequencing errors. Alignment of CDR3 sequences to IMGT reference sequences was used to assign V, D and J gene segments. For a sequence to be retained, at least a six-nucleotide match to both a V gene segment and a J gene segment was required. A rearrangement was called productive if the CDR3 had no stop codons and remained in frame with V and J, and every other rearrangement was called non-productive. Following IMGT convention, CDR3 was defined as the stretch from the second conserved V-encoded cysteine to the conserved J-encoded phenylalanine. Sequences without an unambiguous match to a single V gene segment were excluded from the earlier analysis of over 500 of the donors. An earlier analysis of just under 600 of the donors called V segments functional above 56.7% productive rearrangements and segregating when the between-donor standard deviation exceeded 5%. A statistical classification framework was built for diagnosing cytomegalovirus status from the catalog of TCR beta chain sequences. V and J gene assignment, in a later analysis, came from comparing TCR nucleotide sequences with IMGT/GENE-DB human TR gene sequences. Using the TCRdist pipeline, a later analysis assigned CDR3 sequences along with most-parsimonious VDJ recombination scenarios. In a later analysis, each TCR beta chain was defined by its CDR3 amino acid sequence together with its V-gene family, and reads lacking a unique V-gene family were excluded. In a later analysis, approximately 640 highly shared, low-generation-probability nucleotide sequences were removed to address suspected cross-contamination and a sequencing artifact. In a later analysis, a clonal expansion index was calculated for each public chain from normalized within-repertoire ranks of inferred template counts. In a later analysis, generation probabilities were computed using a VDJ recombination model fitted to out-of-frame rearrangements, and the results were checked against IGoR. In a later analysis, hypergeometric tests were used to score TCR-TCR, TCR-HLA and TCR-CMV co-occurrence, with a repertoire-size bias correction applied to TCR pairs. A later analysis estimated false discovery rates by permuting HLA or CMV assignments 20 times. In a later analysis, co-occurring TCRs were grouped using DBSCAN, and TCRdist sequence similarity was added for clustering within HLA-allele-positive subsets. Co-occurrence clustering excluded repertoires with fewer than 30,000 or more than 120,000 public chains, plus five with anomalous nucleotide sharing. As stored in TCRdb, this immuneACCESS dataset retains in-frame rearrangements with V and J assigned. A fraction of the clones does not appear; measured against another copy, unresolved V genes explain less than half of the discrepancy, and the remainder lacks a known reason. The V and J calls and clone size are taken from that table; D and trimming were inferred from the DNA. A total of over 120,000 clones appear in this sample, about 80% of them only once. Roughly 2.9% of the sample is held by the ten biggest clonotypes.

Comment on this clone: Its cognate antigen has yet to be identified. No clone much larger than this one lies a single base away; base qualities are absent.

The cohort was made up of around 720 healthy bone marrow donors. Cohort members were all nominally healthy when sampled, although unrecorded immune exposures were likely present. The donor tested CMV seronegative and was one of the 352 seronegative cohort members. Each donor provided a peripheral blood sample, and peripheral blood mononuclear cells were used for TCR beta sequencing. The Qiagen DNeasy Blood Extraction Kit was used to extract genomic DNA from the blood cell samples. Measured from the cysteine to the phenylalanine, the CDR3 is 16 residues long. CDR3 DNA is the only sequence kept; it has 48 bases, read in frame from the first base. The germline V and J ends show losses of 0 bases and 0 bases respectively, and no gene match explains 6 bases of the junction. CDR1 SGHTS and CDR2 YDEGEE were looked up in the germline V gene.

The sequenced material came from PBMCs. This TCR was recovered from a female donor in good health and CMV-seronegative. The chain links TRBV5-8 with TRBJ2-7, and 7 junctional nucleotides match TRBD1. The DNA sequence is as follows: TGTGCCAGCAGCTTGGGCGTCAGGGGGAGCTCCTACGAGCAGTACTTC. This yields the protein CASSLGVRGSSYEQYF.